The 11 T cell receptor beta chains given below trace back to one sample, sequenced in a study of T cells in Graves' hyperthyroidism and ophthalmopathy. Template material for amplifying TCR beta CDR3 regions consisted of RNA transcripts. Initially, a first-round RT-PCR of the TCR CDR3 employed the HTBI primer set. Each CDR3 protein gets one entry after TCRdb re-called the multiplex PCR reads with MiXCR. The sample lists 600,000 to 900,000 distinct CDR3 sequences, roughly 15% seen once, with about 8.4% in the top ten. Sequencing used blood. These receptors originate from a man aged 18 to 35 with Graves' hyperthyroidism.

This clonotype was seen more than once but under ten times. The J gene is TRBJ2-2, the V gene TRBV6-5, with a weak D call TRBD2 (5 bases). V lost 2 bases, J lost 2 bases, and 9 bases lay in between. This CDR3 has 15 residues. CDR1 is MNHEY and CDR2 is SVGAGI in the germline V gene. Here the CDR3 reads CASSYLAANTGELFF. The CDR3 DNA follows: TGTGCCAGCAGTTACCTAGCAGCTAACACCGGGGAGCTGTTTTTT.

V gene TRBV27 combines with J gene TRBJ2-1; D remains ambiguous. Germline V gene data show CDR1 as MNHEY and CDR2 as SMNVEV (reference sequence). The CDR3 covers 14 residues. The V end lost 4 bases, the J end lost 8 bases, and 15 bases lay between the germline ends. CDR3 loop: CASSWGGLRDEQFF. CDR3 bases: TGTGCCAGCAGTTGGGGTGGCCTCCGCGATGAGCAGTTCTTC.

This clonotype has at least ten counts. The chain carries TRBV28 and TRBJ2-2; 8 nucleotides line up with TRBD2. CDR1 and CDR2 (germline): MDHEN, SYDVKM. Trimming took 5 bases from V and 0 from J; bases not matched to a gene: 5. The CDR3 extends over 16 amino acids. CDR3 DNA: TGTGCCAGCAGTCCCTATAGCGGGACGAACACCGGGGAGCTGTTTTTT. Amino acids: CASSPYSGTNTGELFF. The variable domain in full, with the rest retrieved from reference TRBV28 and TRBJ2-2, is DVKVTQSSRYLVKRTGEKVFLECVQDMDHENMFWYRQDPGLGLRLIYFSYDVKMKEKGDIPEGYSVSREKKERFSLILESASTNQTSMYLCASSPYSGTNTGELFFGEGSRLTVL.

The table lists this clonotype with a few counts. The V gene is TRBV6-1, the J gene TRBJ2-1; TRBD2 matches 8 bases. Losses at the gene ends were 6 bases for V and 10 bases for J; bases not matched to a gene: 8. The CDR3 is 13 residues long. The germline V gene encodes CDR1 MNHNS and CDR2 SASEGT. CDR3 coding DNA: TGTGCCAGCAGCCGGGGGGTAGCGGGGGAGCAGTTCTTC. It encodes CASSRGVAGEQFF.

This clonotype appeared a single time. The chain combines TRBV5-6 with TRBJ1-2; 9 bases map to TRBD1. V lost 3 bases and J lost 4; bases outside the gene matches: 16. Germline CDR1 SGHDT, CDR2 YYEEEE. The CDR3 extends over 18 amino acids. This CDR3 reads CASSYPVRTGVWTYGYTF. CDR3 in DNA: TGTGCCAGCAGCTACCCGGTCCGGACAGGGGTTTGGACCTATGGCTACACCTTC.

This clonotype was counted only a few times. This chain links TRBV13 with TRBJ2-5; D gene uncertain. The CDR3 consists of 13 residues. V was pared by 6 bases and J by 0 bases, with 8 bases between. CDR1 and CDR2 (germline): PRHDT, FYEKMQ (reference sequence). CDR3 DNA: TGTGCCAGCAGTTATACGTACCAAGAGACCCAGTACTTC. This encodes CASSYTYQETQYF.

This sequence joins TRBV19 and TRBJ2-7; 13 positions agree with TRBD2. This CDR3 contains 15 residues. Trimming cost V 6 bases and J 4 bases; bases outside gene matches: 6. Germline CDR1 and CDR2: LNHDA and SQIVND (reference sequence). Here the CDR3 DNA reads TGTGCCAGTAGGAGGACTAGCGGGGGCGAGTACGAGCAGTACTTC. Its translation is CASRRTSGGEYEQYF.

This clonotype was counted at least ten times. CDR3 residues: CAWRGILNEQFF. CDR3 nucleotide sequence: TGTGCCTGGAGAGGGATCCTCAATGAGCAGTTCTTC. The chain uses TRBV30 and TRBJ2-1; D is unresolved. The V end lost 3 bases, the J end lost 6 bases, and 9 bases lay between the germline ends. This CDR3 comprises 12 residues. Germline V lookup: CDR1 GTSNPN, CDR2 SVGIG (reference sequence).

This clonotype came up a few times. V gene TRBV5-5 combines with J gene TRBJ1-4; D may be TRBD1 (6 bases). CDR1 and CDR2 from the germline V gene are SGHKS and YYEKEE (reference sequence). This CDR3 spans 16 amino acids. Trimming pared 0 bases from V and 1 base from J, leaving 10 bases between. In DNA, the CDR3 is TGTGCCAGCAGCTTGGTCAGGGGATTAACTAATGAAAAACTGTTTTTT. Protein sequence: CASSLVRGLTNEKLFF.

CDR3 protein: CASSYRAGVIGELFF. Here the CDR3 DNA reads TGTGCCAGCAGTTACCGGGCAGGGGTGATCGGGGAGCTGTTTTTT. The chain links TRBV6-6 to TRBJ2-2, with D perhaps matching TRBD1 (6 bases). This CDR3 is 15 amino acids long. V was pared by 2 bases and J by 7 bases, with 14 bases between. Germline V gives CDR1 MNHNY, CDR2 SVGAGI (reference sequence).

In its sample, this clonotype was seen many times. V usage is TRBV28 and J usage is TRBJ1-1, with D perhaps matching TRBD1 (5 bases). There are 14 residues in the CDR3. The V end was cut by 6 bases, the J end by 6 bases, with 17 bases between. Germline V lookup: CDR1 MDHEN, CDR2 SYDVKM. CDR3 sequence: CASSPLGGWAEAFF. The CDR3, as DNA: TGTGCCAGCAGCCCTCTGGGGGGTTGGGCTGAAGCTTTCTTT.